The next 21 T cell receptor beta chains were all read from a single sample in a study of T cell responses to AZD1222 COVID-19 vaccine. Measured with immunoSEQ multiplex PCR; TCRdb has only the in-frame clones, and not every one. The sample yields some 150,000 clones, 80% to 90% seen once. Here the sequenced sample was peripheral blood, taken 28 days after the second AZD1222 dose. Receptors originate from an adult who received the AZD1222 COVID-19 vaccine.

The V and J genes are TRBV2 and TRBJ1-1; maybe TRBD1 (5 bases). V was trimmed by 2 bases and J by 8 bases, leaving 15 bases between them. The CDR3 has 14 residues. The V gene's germline CDR1 is SNHLY and CDR2 FYNNEI. DNA of the CDR3: TGTGCCAGCAGTGAAACAGGTCGCGCGTCAGAAGCTTTCTTT. Its translation: CASSETGRASEAFF.

V usage is TRBV28 and J usage is TRBJ1-2, with a possible D match to TRBD1 (5 bases). The germline V gene has CDR1 MDHEN and CDR2 SYDVKM. This CDR3 is 15 amino acids long. V was trimmed by 10 bases and J by 2 bases, leaving 20 bases between them. The CDR3 is CAIRPLGEGNYGYTF. The CDR3 DNA sequence: TGTGCCATCAGACCCCTGGGCGAGGGGAACTATGGCTACACCTTC.

This chain links TRBV6-1 with TRBJ1-2; D unclear. V shed 2 bases and J shed 2 bases, with 9 bases lying between them. Germline CDR1 is MNHNS and CDR2 is SASEGT. CDR3 length: 14 residues. The CDR3 region is CASSEWEGNYGYTF. The CDR3 DNA reads TGTGCCAGCAGTGAATGGGAAGGGAACTATGGCTACACCTTC.

The genes are TRBV29-1 and TRBJ2-2; 9 bases are a match to TRBD1. V gave up 7 bases and J gave up 5 bases; unmatched junction bases: 8. The CDR3 is 14 residues long. CDR1 is SQVTM, CDR2 ANQGSEA, per germline. This CDR3 is CSGLPGQGTGELFF. CDR3 coding DNA: TGCAGCGGATTACCGGGACAGGGAACCGGGGAGCTGTTTTTT.

The rearrangement links TRBV27 to TRBJ2-1; 10 bases line up with TRBD2. Germline CDR1 is MNHEY and CDR2 is SMNVEV (reference sequence). Trimming removed 2 bases from V and 7 bases from J; junction bases left unmatched: 11. This CDR3 comprises 17 residues. CDR3 protein: CASSLTVVAGGFNEQFF. CDR3 nucleotides: TGTGCCAGCAGTTTAACGGTAGTAGCGGGAGGTTTTAATGAGCAGTTCTTC.

The chain links TRBV11-2 to TRBJ2-5; 11 nucleotides match TRBD2. Germline V gene sequence: CDR1 SGHAT, CDR2 FQNNGV. This CDR3 contains 16 residues. V was clipped by 6 bases and J by 1 base; unmatched bases: 7. The CDR3, as DNA: TGTGCCAGCAGTCTAGCGGGAGGCCCCCCCCAAGAGACCCAGTACTTC. Protein sequence: CASSLAGGPPQETQYF.

The chain uses TRBV5-1 and TRBJ1-3; 10 bases are shared with TRBD1. The CDR3 runs to 16 residues. After removal of 2 bases from V and 4 bases from J, the junction contained 6 bases not matched to a gene. Germline loops: CDR1 SGHRS, CDR2 YFSETQ. The CDR3 nucleotides are TGCGCCAGCAGCTTCGACAGGGGGCAATCGGGAAACACCATATATTTT. Protein: CASSFDRGQSGNTIYF. Variable domain in full (rest from reference TRBV5-1 and TRBJ1-3): KAGVTQTPRYLIKTRGQQVTLSCSPISGHRSVSWYQQTPGQGLQFLFEYFSETQRNKGNFPGRFSGRQFSNSRSEMNVSTLELGDSALYLCASSFDRGQSGNTIYFGEGSWLTVV.

The chain has TRBV18 and TRBJ2-1, with TRBD2 matching over 7 bases. Germline assignment: CDR1 KGHSH and CDR2 LQKENI. The CDR3 extends over 15 amino acids. The trim removed 1 base at V and 3 bases at J, leaving 3 bases unmatched. CDR3 residues: CASSPRSSGYNEQFF. The CDR3 DNA reads TGTGCCAGCTCACCACGTTCTAGCGGCTACAATGAGCAGTTCTTC.

This chain joins TRBV5-1 and TRBJ2-3; D is possibly TRBD1 (6 bases). Trimming pared 1 base from V and 6 bases from J, leaving 18 bases between. The germline V gene has CDR1 SGHRS and CDR2 YFSETQ. The CDR3 runs to 16 residues. As DNA, the CDR3 is TGCGCCAGCAGCTTGACCCCAAGGGGGTCTTGGGATACGCAGTATTTT. As protein: CASSLTPRGSWDTQYF.

V and J are TRBV3-1 (or the pseudogene TRBV3-2) and TRBJ1-6; no firm D call. Trimming took 4 bases from V and 10 from J, leaving 14 bases between them. The germline V gene encodes CDR1 LGHDT and CDR2 YNNKEL (reference sequence). This CDR3 has 14 residues. CDR3 DNA sequence: TGTGCCAGCAGCCCCCGGACTGCGTTCTCACCCCTCCACTTT. This sequence encodes CASSPRTAFSPLHF.

The chain recombines TRBV9 with TRBJ1-2, with D unclear. CDR3 length equals 14 residues. The V gene's germline CDR1 is SGDLS and CDR2 YYNGEE. The V and J ends lost 0 bases and 4 bases respectively, with 10 bases between them. CDR3: CASSVVDSSYGYTF. The CDR3 bases are TGTGCCAGCAGCGTAGTCGACTCTTCCTATGGCTACACCTTC.

The chain is built from TRBV5-4 and TRBJ2-7; D is possibly TRBD1 (6 bases). The germline V gene has CDR1 SGHNT and CDR2 YYREEE (reference sequence). V was cut by 4 bases and J by 3 bases, with 11 bases left in between. The CDR3 is 13 residues long. The CDR3 sequence: CASSVRGNYEQYF. CDR3 coding DNA: TGTGCCAGCAGCGTCAGGGGCAACTACGAGCAGTACTTC.

The chain combines TRBV6-5 with TRBJ1-1; D remains unclear. The V end was cut by 5 bases, the J end by 12 bases, with 16 bases between. Germline assignment: CDR1 MNHEY and CDR2 SVGAGI. This CDR3 is 12 amino acids long. CDR3 DNA sequence: TGTGCCAGCAGTAATCCGCCCTTGGTAACTTTCTTT. Residues: CASSNPPLVTFF.

This chain uses TRBV29-1 with TRBJ1-4; D might be TRBD1 (6 bases). Looked up from germline, CDR1 is SQVTM and CDR2 is ANQGSEA. Trimming removed 4 bases from V and 3 bases from J, with 12 bases in between. CDR3 length: 14 residues. The CDR3 loop is CSVVRTGSNEKLFF. The CDR3 bases are TGCAGCGTTGTTAGAACAGGGTCTAATGAAAAACTGTTTTTT.

This clone came up once. The rearrangement links TRBV19 to TRBJ1-5, with 7 bases matching TRBD1. There are 14 residues in the CDR3. The V gene's germline CDR1 is LNHDA and CDR2 SQIVND (reference sequence). J lost 4 bases, V lost 7 bases, and 7 bases had no gene match. CDR3 loop: CASIDRVGNQPQHF. As DNA, the CDR3 is TGTGCCAGTATCGACAGGGTAGGGAATCAGCCCCAGCATTTT.

The chain links TRBV6-5 to TRBJ2-1; D is unresolved. The CDR3 has 11 residues. CDR1 and CDR2 from the germline V gene are MNHEY and SVGAGI. V gave up 5 bases and J gave up 7 bases, with 6 bases separating them. CDR3 DNA sequence: TGTGCCAGCAGTAAGGCGAATGAGCAGTTCTTC. Translating gives CASSKANEQFF.

This clone was seen only once. The chain couples TRBV7-9 to TRBJ1-6; D is unresolved. With 6 bases removed from V and 8 bases from J, the gap between germline ends came to 8 bases. There are 12 residues in the CDR3. CDR1 and CDR2 from the germline V gene are SEHNR and FQNEAQ (reference sequence). The CDR3 nucleotides are TGTGCCAGCAGTGGTAGGCATTCACCCCTCCACTTT. This codes for CASSGRHSPLHF.

The V call is TRBV28, the J call TRBJ2-1, with D uncertain. Germline V lookup: CDR1 MDHEN, CDR2 SYDVKM. The CDR3 sequence is 12 residues long. V lost 3 bases to trimming and J lost 10 bases, with 10 bases between them. CDR3 sequence reads: CASSFPHGEQFF. The DNA for the CDR3 is TGTGCCAGCAGTTTCCCTCATGGGGAGCAGTTCTTC.

The rearrangement uses TRBV28 and TRBJ2-7; D might be TRBD1 (6 bases). With 7 bases removed from V and 2 bases from J, the gap between germline ends came to 15 bases. The CDR3 contains 14 residues. CDR1 and CDR2 from the germline V gene are MDHEN and SYDVKM. CDR3 nucleotides: TGTGCCAGCATGGCAACAGGGAAGCCCTACGAGCAGTACTTC. Translated, it gives CASMATGKPYEQYF.

V gene TRBV9 combines with J gene TRBJ2-4, with a tentative D call TRBD1 (6 bases). Per the germline V gene, CDR1 is SGDLS and CDR2 is YYNGEE. CDR3 length: 15 amino acids. The V end lost 0 bases, the J end lost 3 bases, and 10 bases lay between the germline ends. Here the CDR3 DNA reads TGTGCCAGCAGCGTAGGGGACACAAGCAAAAACATTCAGTACTTC. Encoded protein: CASSVGDTSKNIQYF.

This rearrangement joins TRBV5-4 to TRBJ2-7; 9 bases line up with TRBD2. The CDR3 length is 14 residues. Germline CDR1 reads SGHNT; CDR2 reads YYREEE (reference sequence). V shed 4 bases and J 0 bases; nucleotides not matched to a gene: 2. CDR3 protein: CASSLSGSSYEQYF. The CDR3 DNA sequence: TGTGCCAGCAGCCTTAGCGGGAGCTCCTACGAGCAGTACTTC.